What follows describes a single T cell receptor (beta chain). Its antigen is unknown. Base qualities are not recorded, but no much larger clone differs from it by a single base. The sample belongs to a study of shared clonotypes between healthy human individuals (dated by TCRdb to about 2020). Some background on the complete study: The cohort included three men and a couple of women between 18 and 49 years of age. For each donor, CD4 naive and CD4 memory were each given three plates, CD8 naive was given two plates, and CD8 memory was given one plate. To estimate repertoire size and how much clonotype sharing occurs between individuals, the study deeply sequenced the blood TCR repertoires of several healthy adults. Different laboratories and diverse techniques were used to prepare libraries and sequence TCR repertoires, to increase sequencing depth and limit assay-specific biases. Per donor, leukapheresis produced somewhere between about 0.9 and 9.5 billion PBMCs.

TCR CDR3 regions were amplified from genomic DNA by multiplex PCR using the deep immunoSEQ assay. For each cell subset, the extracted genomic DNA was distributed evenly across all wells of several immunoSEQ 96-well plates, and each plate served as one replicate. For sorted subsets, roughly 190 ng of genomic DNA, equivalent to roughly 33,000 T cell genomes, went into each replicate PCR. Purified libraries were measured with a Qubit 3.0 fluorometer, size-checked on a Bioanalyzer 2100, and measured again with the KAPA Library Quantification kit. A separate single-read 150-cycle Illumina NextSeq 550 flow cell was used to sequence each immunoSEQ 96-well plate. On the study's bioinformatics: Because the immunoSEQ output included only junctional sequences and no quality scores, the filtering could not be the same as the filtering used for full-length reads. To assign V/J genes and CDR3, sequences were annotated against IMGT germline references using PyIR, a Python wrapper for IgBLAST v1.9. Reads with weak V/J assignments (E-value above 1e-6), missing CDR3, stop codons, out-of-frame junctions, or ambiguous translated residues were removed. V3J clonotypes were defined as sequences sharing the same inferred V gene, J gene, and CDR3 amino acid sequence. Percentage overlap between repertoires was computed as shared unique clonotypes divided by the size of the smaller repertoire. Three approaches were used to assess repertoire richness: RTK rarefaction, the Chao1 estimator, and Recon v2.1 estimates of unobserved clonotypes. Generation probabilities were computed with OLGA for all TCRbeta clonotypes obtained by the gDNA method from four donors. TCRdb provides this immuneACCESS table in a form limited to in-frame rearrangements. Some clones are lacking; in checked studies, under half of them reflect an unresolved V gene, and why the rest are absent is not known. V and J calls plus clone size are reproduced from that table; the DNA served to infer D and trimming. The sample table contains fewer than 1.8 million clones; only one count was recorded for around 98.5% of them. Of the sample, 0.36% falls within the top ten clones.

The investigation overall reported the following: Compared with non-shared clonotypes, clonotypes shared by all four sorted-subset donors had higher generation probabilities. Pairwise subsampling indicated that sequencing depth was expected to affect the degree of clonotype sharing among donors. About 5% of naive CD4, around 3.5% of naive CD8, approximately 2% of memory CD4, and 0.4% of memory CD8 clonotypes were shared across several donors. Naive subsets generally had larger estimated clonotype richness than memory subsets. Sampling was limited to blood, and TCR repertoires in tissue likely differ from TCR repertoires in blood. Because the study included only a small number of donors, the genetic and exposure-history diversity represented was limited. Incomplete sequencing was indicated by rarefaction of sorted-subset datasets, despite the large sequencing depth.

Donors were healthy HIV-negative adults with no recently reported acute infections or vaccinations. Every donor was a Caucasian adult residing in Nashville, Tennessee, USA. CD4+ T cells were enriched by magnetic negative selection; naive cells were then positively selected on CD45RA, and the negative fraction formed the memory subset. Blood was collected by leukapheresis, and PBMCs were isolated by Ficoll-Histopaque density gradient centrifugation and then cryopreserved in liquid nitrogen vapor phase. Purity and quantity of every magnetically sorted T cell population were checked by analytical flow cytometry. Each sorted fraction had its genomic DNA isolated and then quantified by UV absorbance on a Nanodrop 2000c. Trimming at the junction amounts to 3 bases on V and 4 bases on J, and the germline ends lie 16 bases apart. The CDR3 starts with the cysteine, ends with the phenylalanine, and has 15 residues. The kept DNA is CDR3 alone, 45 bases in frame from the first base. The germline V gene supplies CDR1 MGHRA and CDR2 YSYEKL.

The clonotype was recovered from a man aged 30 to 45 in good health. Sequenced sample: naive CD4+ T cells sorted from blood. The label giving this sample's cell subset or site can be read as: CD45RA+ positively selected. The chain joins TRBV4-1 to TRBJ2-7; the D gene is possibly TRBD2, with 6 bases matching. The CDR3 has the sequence CASSQRLEGIYEQYF. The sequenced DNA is TGCGCCAGCAGCCAGAGACTAGAGGGGATTTACGAGCAGTACTTC.